Each of the 5 T cell receptor beta chains below was sequenced from the same sample in a study of OX40 agonist ivuxolimab in advanced cancers. Assay: immunoSEQ multiplex PCR; the TCRdb copy retains only in-frame clones and omits some. This sample has 30,000 or so clones, with roughly 90% found just once. The specimen was CD4+ or CD8+ T cells sorted from blood, collected in a trial of the OX40 agonist ivuxolimab. The receptor set was obtained from an adult with an advanced solid tumor such as melanoma, head and neck, liver or kidney cancer.

This sequence joins TRBV7-2 and TRBJ2-1; D remains unclear. CDR1 SGHTA and CDR2 FQGNSA come from the germline V gene. Trimming took off 1 base at V and 4 bases at J, with 11 bases between the two ends. The CDR3 is 15 residues long. This CDR3 is CASSLGLGLYNEQFF. CDR3 sequence (DNA): TGTGCCAGCAGCTTAGGGCTAGGGTTATACAATGAGCAGTTCTTC.

The rearrangement links TRBV2 to TRBJ2-6; weak D call: TRBD2 (5 bases). The CDR3 consists of 18 residues. The germline V gene has CDR1 SNHLY and CDR2 FYNNEI. V lost 5 bases, J lost 16 bases, and 33 bases lay in between. DNA for the CDR3: TGTGCCAGCAGTAAGGGAGATTACCGATACAAGTCGGGCCAACGTCTGACTTTC. As protein: CASSKGDYRYKSGQRLTF.

The chain links TRBV7-2 to TRBJ2-2, with TRBD2 matching over 9 bases. This CDR3 spans 19 amino acids. V gave up 5 bases and J gave up 6 bases; unmatched junction bases: 19. The germline V gene encodes CDR1 SGHTA and CDR2 FQGNSA. CDR3 sequence: CASSHPASGTQSKAGELFF. The CDR3 region has the DNA TGTGCCAGCAGCCACCCGGCTAGCGGGACCCAATCCAAGGCCGGGGAGCTGTTTTTT.

There are a few counts of this clone. The chain employs TRBV29-1 and TRBJ1-1; D may be TRBD1 (5 bases). The germline CDR1 and CDR2 sequences are SQVTM and ANQGSEA. The CDR3 spans 15 residues. Trimming shortened V by 6 bases and J by 4 bases, and 21 bases separated the two germline ends. Written as DNA, the CDR3 is TGCAGCGTCCCATTTAGAGAGGACAAACCCACTGAAGCTTTCTTT. Amino acids: CSVPFREDKPTEAFF. Full variable domain (outside the CDR3, taken from reference TRBV29-1 and TRBJ1-1): SAVISQKPSRDICQRGTSLTIQCQVDSQVTMMFWYRQQPGQSLTLIATANQGSEATYESGFVIDKFPISRPNLTFSTLTVSNMSPEDSSIYLCSVPFREDKPTEAFFGQGTRLTVV.

The chain couples TRBV2 to TRBJ2-5; 11 nucleotides line up with TRBD2. Germline V gene data show CDR1 as SNHLY and CDR2 as FYNNEI. The CDR3 sequence is 17 residues long. Germline trimming cut 2 bases from V and 5 bases from J; bases unmatched to any gene: 10. CDR3 region: CASSESQLAGGPETQYF. CDR3 bases: TGTGCCAGCAGTGAAAGCCAGCTAGCGGGAGGCCCGGAGACCCAGTACTTC.